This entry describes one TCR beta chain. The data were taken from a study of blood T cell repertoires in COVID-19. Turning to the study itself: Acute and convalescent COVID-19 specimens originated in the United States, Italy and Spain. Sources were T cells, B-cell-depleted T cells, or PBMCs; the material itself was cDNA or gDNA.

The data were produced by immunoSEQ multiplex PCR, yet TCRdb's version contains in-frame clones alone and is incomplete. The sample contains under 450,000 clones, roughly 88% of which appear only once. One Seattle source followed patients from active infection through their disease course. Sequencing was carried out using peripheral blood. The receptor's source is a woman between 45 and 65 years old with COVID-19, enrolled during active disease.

For the CDR3, the DNA is TGTGCCAGCAGTTTAGCCGACACCGCCGCTAACTATGGCTACACCTTC. It is translated as CASSLADTAANYGYTF. The V gene is TRBV28, the J gene TRBJ1-2; D remains ambiguous. The CDR3 loop spans 16 amino acids. Germline assignment: CDR1 MDHEN and CDR2 SYDVKM. The V gene lost 2 bases and the J gene lost 0 bases, with 13 bases spanning the gap.